Listed below are T cell receptor beta chains from one sample, sequenced in a study of blood T cell repertoires in COVID-19. Produced via immunoSEQ multiplex PCR; TCRdb's table is partial and in-frame only. The sample lists some 250,000 clones, around 90% seen once, with 0.65% to 0.9% in the top ten. The sequencing sample was made of peripheral blood. These receptor sequences come from a woman aged 25 to 45 with acute or convalescent COVID-19. Both conserved end residues are part of each CDR3. The order of the fields is V gene, D gene, clone size, J gene, CDR3 protein, CDR3 DNA. A D gene is named only where the DNA matches it firmly. Only part of the rows carry a size: once, few, many, or a class if the clone is expanded.

V gene: TRBV27; D gene: .; clone size: .; J gene: TRBJ2-3; CDR3 protein: CASSYPGTDTQYF; CDR3 DNA: TGTGCCAGCAGTTATCCAGGCACAGATACGCAGTATTTT
V gene: TRBV24-1; D gene: TRBD2; clone size: .; J gene: TRBJ2-7; CDR3 protein: CATSGAGVAEQYF; CDR3 DNA: TGTGCCACCAGTGGGGCGGGAGTCGCTGAGCAGTACTTC
V gene: TRBV7-2; D gene: .; clone size: .; J gene: TRBJ1-1; CDR3 protein: CASSLGRDRSEAFF; CDR3 DNA: TGTGCCAGCAGCTTAGGCAGGGATCGGTCTGAAGCTTTCTTT
V gene: TRBV12-5; D gene: TRBD1; clone size: few; J gene: TRBJ1-6; CDR3 protein: CASGPTGTGHSPLHF; CDR3 DNA: TGTGCTAGTGGTCCAACCGGGACAGGGCATTCACCCCTCCACTTT
V gene: TRBV19; D gene: .; clone size: .; J gene: TRBJ2-7; CDR3 protein: CASSSSSYEQYF; CDR3 DNA: TGTGCCAGTAGTAGTAGCTCCTACGAGCAGTACTTC
V gene: TRBV30; D gene: TRBD1; clone size: .; J gene: TRBJ1-5; CDR3 protein: CAWSVPGQGGQPQHF; CDR3 DNA: TGTGCCTGGAGTGTACCCGGACAGGGCGGTCAGCCCCAGCATTTT
V gene: TRBV9; D gene: TRBD2; clone size: .; J gene: TRBJ2-1; CDR3 protein: CASSVTAGEGGNEQFF; CDR3 DNA: TGTGCCAGCAGCGTAACAGCGGGAGAGGGAGGGAATGAGCAGTTCTTC
V gene: TRBV29-1; D gene: TRBD1; clone size: once; J gene: TRBJ2-2; CDR3 protein: CSVSGGPNPLVSGELFF; CDR3 DNA: TGCAGCGTCTCAGGGGGCCCCAATCCTTTGGTATCCGGGGAGCTGTTTTTT
V gene: TRBV6-1; D gene: .; clone size: .; J gene: TRBJ2-7; CDR3 protein: CASSDAPGYEQYF; CDR3 DNA: TGTGCCAGCAGTGATGCCCCGGGCTACGAGCAGTACTTC
V gene: TRBV9; D gene: TRBD1; clone size: .; J gene: TRBJ2-3; CDR3 protein: CASSVTGGMSTDTQYF; CDR3 DNA: TGTGCCAGCAGCGTAACAGGGGGGATGTCGACAGATACGCAGTATTTT
V gene: TRBV9; D gene: .; clone size: .; J gene: TRBJ2-1; CDR3 protein: CASSAHPQLVHEQFF; CDR3 DNA: TGTGCCAGCAGCGCCCACCCACAACTAGTGCATGAGCAGTTCTTC
V gene: TRBV6-5; D gene: .; clone size: .; J gene: TRBJ1-2; CDR3 protein: CASGGSRYGYTF; CDR3 DNA: TGTGCCAGCGGCGGCTCGCGCTATGGCTACACCTTC
V gene: TRBV6-5; D gene: .; clone size: few; J gene: TRBJ2-1; CDR3 protein: CASRTDGGRGEQFF; CDR3 DNA: TGTGCCAGCAGAACCGATGGAGGGAGAGGTGAGCAGTTCTTC
V gene: TRBV27; D gene: TRBD1; clone size: .; J gene: TRBJ1-2; CDR3 protein: CASSPRDRGSYGYTF; CDR3 DNA: TGTGCCAGCAGTCCACGGGACAGGGGAAGCTATGGCTACACCTTC
V gene: TRBV19; D gene: .; clone size: .; J gene: TRBJ1-4; CDR3 protein: CASSSGAGRKLFF; CDR3 DNA: TGTGCCAGTAGTTCAGGGGCTGGCAGAAAACTGTTTTTT
V gene: TRBV2; D gene: TRBD1; clone size: .; J gene: TRBJ1-6; CDR3 protein: CASRDRVNSPLHF; CDR3 DNA: TGTGCCAGCCGGGACAGGGTTAATTCACCCCTCCACTTT
V gene: TRBV2; D gene: TRBD1; clone size: .; J gene: TRBJ1-2; CDR3 protein: CASRDRAYGYTF; CDR3 DNA: TGTGCCAGCAGGGACAGGGCCTATGGCTACACCTTC
V gene: TRBV19; D gene: .; clone size: .; J gene: TRBJ1-3; CDR3 protein: CASSQGSGNTIYF; CDR3 DNA: TGTGCCAGTAGCCAGGGGTCCGGAAACACCATATATTTT
V gene: TRBV21-1; D gene: .; clone size: once; J gene: TRBJ1-5; CDR3 protein: CANPSWGDQPQHF; CDR3 DNA: TGTGCCAACCCTTCATGGGGGGATCAGCCCCAGCATTTT
V gene: TRBV13; D gene: TRBD2; clone size: .; J gene: TRBJ2-3; CDR3 protein: CASSPEAGVSDTQYF; CDR3 DNA: TGTGCCAGCAGCCCGGAGGCGGGAGTGTCGGATACGCAGTATTTT
V gene: TRBV27; D gene: .; clone size: few; J gene: TRBJ1-5; CDR3 protein: CASSLYGPRGNQPQHF; CDR3 DNA: TGTGCCAGCAGTTTATATGGCCCCCGGGGCAATCAGCCCCAGCATTTT
V gene: TRBV10-1; D gene: .; clone size: .; J gene: TRBJ2-7; CDR3 protein: CASSEGRGRYEQYF; CDR3 DNA: TGCGCCAGCAGTGAGGGCAGAGGGAGGTACGAGCAGTACTTC
V gene: TRBV7-2; D gene: TRBD1; clone size: .; J gene: TRBJ2-7; CDR3 protein: CASSSQGAGYEQYF; CDR3 DNA: TGTGCCAGCAGCTCCCAGGGGGCGGGGTACGAGCAGTACTTC
V gene: TRBV9; D gene: TRBD1; clone size: .; J gene: TRBJ1-4; CDR3 protein: CASSGRMTGHNEKLFF; CDR3 DNA: TGTGCCAGCAGCGGACGAATGACAGGGCATAATGAAAAACTGTTTTTT
V gene: TRBV7-2; D gene: TRBD2; clone size: .; J gene: TRBJ2-7; CDR3 protein: CASSLSSGSTYEQYF; CDR3 DNA: TGTGCCAGCAGCTTATCTAGCGGGAGTACCTACGAGCAGTACTTC
V gene: TRBV10-2; D gene: .; clone size: .; J gene: TRBJ2-4; CDR3 protein: CASSESGQKNIQYF; CDR3 DNA: TGCGCCAGCAGTGAATCGGGACAAAAAAACATTCAGTACTTC
V gene: TRBV20-1; D gene: TRBD2; clone size: .; J gene: TRBJ2-7; CDR3 protein: CSASSGRGYEQYF; CDR3 DNA: TGCAGTGCTAGTAGCGGGAGGGGCTACGAGCAGTACTTC
V gene: TRBV20-1; D gene: TRBD1; clone size: .; J gene: TRBJ2-1; CDR3 protein: CSASGQAYNEQFF; CDR3 DNA: TGCAGTGCGAGTGGACAGGCGTACAATGAGCAGTTCTTC
V gene: TRBV9; D gene: TRBD2; clone size: once; J gene: TRBJ2-5; CDR3 protein: CASSPSGLQETQYF; CDR3 DNA: TGTGCCAGCAGCCCTAGCGGGCTGCAGGAGACCCAGTACTTC
V gene: TRBV7-9; D gene: TRBD1; clone size: .; J gene: TRBJ1-4; CDR3 protein: CASSSDRGRDVSEKLFF; CDR3 DNA: TGTGCCAGCAGCTCGGACAGGGGGCGCGATGTGAGTGAAAAACTGTTTTTT